Below, 26 T cell receptor beta chains from the same sample are listed, as sequenced in a study of cytotoxic CD8 clonotypes in ibrutinib-treated CLL. Profiled with immunoSEQ multiplex PCR; TCRdb holds only in-frame clones, not every one. The sample lists roughly 15,000 clones; roughly 68% were seen once. The sequences come from PBMCs, collected before ibrutinib treatment. These receptors were collected from a human donor with chronic lymphocytic leukemia.

The chain has TRBV30 and TRBJ2-1; 10 bases are shared with TRBD2. Germline V gene lookup returns CDR1 GTSNPN and CDR2 SVGIG (reference sequence). The CDR3 runs to 15 residues. The junction had 1 base not matched to a gene; V was cut back by 0 bases and J by 2 bases. CDR3 bases: TGTGCCTGGAGTGTACTAGCGGGGCCCTACAATGAGCAGTTCTTC. Translating gives CAWSVLAGPYNEQFF.

The V and J genes are TRBV7-2 and TRBJ2-1; D is undetermined. This CDR3 has 14 amino acids. Between the trimmed V and J ends, which lost 5 bases and 5 bases, there was a span of 13 bases. Germline V lookup: CDR1 SGHTA, CDR2 FQGNSA. The CDR3 sequence: CASSRGGTNNEQFF. CDR3 DNA sequence: TGTGCCAGCAGCAGAGGTGGCACCAACAATGAGCAGTTCTTC. Variable domain in full (rest from reference TRBV7-2 and TRBJ2-1): GAGVSQSPSNKVTEKGKDVELRCDPISGHTALYWYRQSLGQGLEFLIYFQGNSAPDKSGLPSDRFSAERTGGSVSTLTIQRTQQEDSAVYLCASSRGGTNNEQFFGPGTRLTVL.

This clone was seen only a few times. The genes are TRBV28 and TRBJ1-1; no clear D gene. CDR1 is MDHEN and CDR2 is SYDVKM in the germline V gene. The CDR3 runs 11 residues. Between the trimmed V and J ends, which lost 6 bases and 6 bases, there was a span of 8 bases. The CDR3 loop reads CASRGRPEAFF. DNA for the CDR3: TGTGCCAGCAGGGGGAGACCTGAAGCTTTCTTT.

This clone was detected a few times. The V call is TRBV28, the J call TRBJ2-3, with D perhaps matching TRBD1 (6 bases). CDR3 length equals 18 residues. The ends were cut back, 3 bases at V and 2 bases at J, with 21 bases in the middle. Per germline, CDR1 MDHEN and CDR2 SYDVKM. CDR3 region: CASSFVQGEKDPTDTQYF. The CDR3 DNA sequence: TGTGCCAGCAGTTTCGTACAGGGAGAAAAGGATCCCACAGATACGCAGTATTTT. The full variable domain, in which reference TRBV28 and TRBJ2-3 provide the parts outside the CDR3, is DVKVTQSSRYLVKRTGEKVFLECVQDMDHENMFWYRQDPGLGLRLIYFSYDVKMKEKGDIPEGYSVSREKKERFSLILESASTNQTSMYLCASSFVQGEKDPTDTQYFGPGTRLTVL.

The chain carries TRBV6-1 and TRBJ1-5; D remains ambiguous. The CDR3 runs 13 residues. Trimming cost V 7 bases and J 1 base, with 8 bases left between them. Per the germline V gene, CDR1 is MNHNS and CDR2 is SASEGT. The CDR3 DNA reads as TGTGCCAGCAACCCGGGGAGCAATCAGCCCCAGCATTTT. Translating it yields CASNPGSNQPQHF.

The chain recombines TRBV7-6 with TRBJ1-6; D call uncertain. The germline V gene encodes CDR1 SGHVS and CDR2 FNYEAQ. V lost 2 bases to trimming and J lost 6 bases, with 11 bases between them. The CDR3 covers 15 residues. CDR3 in amino acids: CASSLLGIGNSPLHF. CDR3 DNA: TGTGCCAGCAGCTTACTAGGGATTGGTAATTCACCCCTCCACTTT.

This clone was counted a single time. The chain recombines TRBV27 with TRBJ1-2; the match to TRBD1 covers 7 bases. Trimming at V came to 5 bases and at J to 4 bases, leaving 7 bases not matched to a gene. The CDR3 totals 14 residues. Looked up from germline, CDR1 is MNHEY and CDR2 is SMNVEV (reference sequence). The CDR3 nucleotides are TGTGCCAGCAGTCGACAGGGCCTGATCTATGGCTACACCTTC. Translation: CASSRQGLIYGYTF.

This CDR3 is CASSLGGLWETQYF. Written as DNA, the CDR3 is TGTGCCAGCAGCTTGGGGGGCTTGTGGGAGACCCAGTACTTC. This chain joins TRBV5-5 and TRBJ2-5; the D gene is possibly TRBD1 (5 bases). V shed 0 bases and J shed 5 bases, with 11 bases lying between them. The CDR3 runs 14 residues. Germline V CDR1 and CDR2: SGHKS, YYEKEE (reference sequence).

By frequency in the sample, this clone is medium-sized. The rearrangement joins TRBV28 to TRBJ1-2; D gene uncertain. CDR1 is MDHEN, CDR2 SYDVKM, per germline. The CDR3 is 15 amino acids. V was pared by 5 bases and J by 4 bases, with 17 bases between. For the CDR3, the DNA is TGTGCCAGCAGTCCGCAACCCACGGGGTTCTATGGCTACACCTTC. Translated, it gives CASSPQPTGFYGYTF.

This clone was found a few times. V gene TRBV6-5 combines with J gene TRBJ1-5; D uncertain. Looked up from germline, CDR1 is MNHEY and CDR2 is SVGAGI. Trimming pared 6 bases from V and 2 bases from J, leaving 14 bases between. This CDR3 is built from 15 residues. The chain's CDR3 is CASRRDAGGNQPQHF. In DNA, the CDR3 is TGTGCCAGCAGACGCGACGCCGGGGGCAATCAGCCCCAGCATTTT.

The chain links TRBV10-1 to TRBJ2-1; 7 bases align to TRBD1. The junction had 6 bases not matched to a gene; V was cut back by 0 bases and J by 13 bases. The CDR3 totals 13 residues. Germline CDR1 and CDR2: WNHNN and SYGVQD (reference sequence). This CDR3 reads CASSESGGYNQFF. In nucleotides, the CDR3 is TGCGCCAGCAGTGAGTCAGGGGGCTATAACCAGTTCTTC.

By share, this clone ranks as medium-sized. This chain links TRBV6-5 with TRBJ2-1; 9 positions match TRBD1. V lost 6 bases to trimming and J lost 6 bases; unmatched junction nucleotides: 9. Germline lookup yields CDR1 MNHEY and CDR2 SVGAGI. The CDR3 has 15 residues. The DNA of the CDR3 is TGTGCCAGCAGGAAAAGAGGGGACAGGGCCAATGAGCAGTTCTTC. Translating it yields CASRKRGDRANEQFF.

The chain couples TRBV19 to TRBJ2-1; TRBD2 is a possible D gene (5 bases). The germline gives CDR1 LNHDA, CDR2 SQIVND (reference sequence). The V end was cut by 8 bases, the J end by 4 bases, with 18 bases between. CDR3 length equals 15 residues. The CDR3 reads CASQLDSPLYNEQFF. The CDR3 DNA reads as TGTGCCAGTCAGCTGGACTCCCCGTTATACAATGAGCAGTTCTTC.

The gene calls are TRBV5-4 and TRBJ2-6; D perhaps matches TRBD1 (6 bases). Germline V gives CDR1 SGHNT, CDR2 YYREEE (reference sequence). The CDR3 sequence is 17 residues long. V was trimmed by 1 base and J by 0 bases, leaving 11 bases between them. CDR3 residues: CASSLFGQLSGANVLTF. The CDR3 coding sequence is TGTGCCAGCAGCTTGTTTGGACAGCTCTCTGGGGCCAACGTCCTGACTTTC. The full variable domain, completed using reference TRBV5-4 and TRBJ2-6, is ETGVTQSPTHLIKTRGQQVTLRCSSQSGHNTVSWYQQALGQGPQFIFQYYREEENGRGNFPPRFSGLQFPNYSSELNVNALELDDSALYLCASSLFGQLSGANVLTFGAGSRLTVL.

The chain couples TRBV5-5 to TRBJ1-5, with a tentative D call TRBD1 (6 bases). The CDR3 spans 15 residues. The V gene's germline CDR1 is SGHKS and CDR2 YYEKEE (reference sequence). With 0 bases removed from V and 5 bases from J, the gap between germline ends came to 12 bases. CDR3 protein: CASSLGSTGYQPQHF. CDR3 in DNA: TGTGCCAGCAGCTTGGGGTCGACAGGTTATCAGCCCCAGCATTTT. Together with reference TRBV5-5 and TRBJ1-5, the CDR3 gives the full variable domain: DAGVTQSPTHLIKTRGQQVTLRCSPISGHKSVSWYQQVLGQGPQFIFQYYEKEERGRGNFPDRFSARQFPNYSSELNVNALLLGDSALYLCASSLGSTGYQPQHFGDGTRLSIL.

J is TRBJ2-4 and V is TRBV27; no clear D. Between the trimmed V and J ends, which lost 3 bases and 1 base, there was a span of 4 bases. This CDR3 has 13 residues. Per the germline V gene, CDR1 is MNHEY and CDR2 is SMNVEV (reference sequence). The CDR3 region has the DNA TGTGCCAGCAGTTTTTCGGCCAAAAACATTCAGTACTTC. This gives the protein CASSFSAKNIQYF.

The gene calls are TRBV28 and TRBJ2-3; D not resolved. V lost 1 base and J 1 base, leaving 9 bases between the germline ends. CDR3 length: 15 residues. Germline V lookup: CDR1 MDHEN, CDR2 SYDVKM. CDR3 coding DNA: TGTGCCAGCAGTTTATCGCTAGGTGGCACAGATACGCAGTATTTT. This gives the protein CASSLSLGGTDTQYF.

This sequence joins TRBV21-1 and TRBJ2-2; TRBD2, as called in the table, went unchecked against the DNA. TRBV21-1 is recorded as a pseudogene. The CDR3 spans 18 residues. This chain's CDR3 is CASSRQRVRERDTGELFF. The DNA for the CDR3 is TGTGCCAGCAGCCGTCAAAGAGTGAGGGAGCGTGACACCGGGGAGCTGTTTTTT.

The chain couples TRBV5-1 to TRBJ2-3, with TRBD2 as a possible D gene (5 bases). This CDR3 comprises 13 residues. Looked up from germline, CDR1 is SGHRS and CDR2 is YFSETQ. Trimming removed 6 bases at V and 2 bases at J, with 10 bases between. The CDR3 here is CASNERVTDTQYF. For the CDR3, the DNA is TGCGCCAGCAATGAGAGGGTCACAGATACGCAGTATTTT.

In its sample, this clone is medium-sized. The chain has TRBV19 and TRBJ1-6; D unclear. This CDR3 has 14 residues. CDR1 and CDR2 (germline): LNHDA, SQIVND (reference sequence). V was cut by 3 bases and J by 10 bases, with 13 bases left in between. The CDR3 DNA is TGTGCCAGTAGTATCATTCTTGGACGCTCACCCCTCCACTTT. Its protein product is CASSIILGRSPLHF.

V is TRBV5-6 and J is TRBJ2-5; no clear D gene. The V gene lost 0 bases and the J gene lost 4 bases, with 1 base spanning the gap. Germline CDR1 SGHDT, CDR2 YYEEEE. The CDR3 has 11 amino acids. As DNA, the CDR3 is TGTGCCAGCAGCTTGGTAGAGACCCAGTACTTC. The encoded protein is CASSLVETQYF.

This chain uses TRBV5-1 with TRBJ1-1; D is ambiguous. The CDR3 is made up of 14 amino acids. With 6 bases removed from V and 1 base from J, the gap between germline ends came to 13 bases. The V gene's germline CDR1 is SGHRS and CDR2 YFSETQ. The CDR3, as DNA: TGCGCCAGCACTCTCGAGACATCGAACACTGAAGCTTTCTTT. Translated, it gives CASTLETSNTEAFF.

This clone was seen more than once but under ten times. The chain combines TRBV7-9 with TRBJ1-1, with 7 nucleotides matching TRBD1. Germline trimming cut 5 bases from V and 5 bases from J; bases unmatched to any gene: 5. The CDR3 is 13 amino acids. Germline CDR1 reads SEHNR; CDR2 reads FQNEAQ (reference sequence). The CDR3 nucleotides are TGTGCCAGCAGCCGACAGGGTACAACTGAAGCTTTCTTT. The encoded protein is CASSRQGTTEAFF.

The chain employs TRBV5-4 and TRBJ1-1; D gene ambiguous. Germline V gene data show CDR1 as SGHNT and CDR2 as YYREEE (reference sequence). The length of the CDR3 is 15 residues. Trimming removed 4 bases from V and 1 base from J, with 14 bases in between. The CDR3 nucleotides are TGTGCCAGCAGCCGAAAGCCTGAAGCGAACACTGAAGCTTTCTTT. Translation gives CASSRKPEANTEAFF. The variable domain in full, completed from reference TRBV5-4 and TRBJ1-1, reads ETGVTQSPTHLIKTRGQQVTLRCSSQSGHNTVSWYQQALGQGPQFIFQYYREEENGRGNFPPRFSGLQFPNYSSELNVNALELDDSALYLCASSRKPEANTEAFFGQGTRLTVV.

The chain has TRBV5-1 and TRBJ1-2; 7 bases fit TRBD1. From germline, CDR1 is SGHRS and CDR2 YFSETQ. Trimming cost V 4 bases and J 5 bases; bases outside gene matches: 8. CDR3 size: 14 residues. In DNA, the CDR3 is TGCGCCAGCAGCGAGGGCGACAGGGCTTATGGCTACACCTTC. It is translated as CASSEGDRAYGYTF.

The V and J genes are TRBV10-3 and TRBJ2-2; weak D call: TRBD2 (6 bases). The V end lost 4 bases, the J end lost 5 bases, and 11 bases lay between the germline ends. Germline V CDR1 and CDR2: ENHRY, SYGVKD. The CDR3 length is 14 residues. The CDR3 region has the DNA TGTGCCATCAGTGTGACTAGTCGGACCGGGGAGCTGTTTTTT. It is translated as CAISVTSRTGELFF.